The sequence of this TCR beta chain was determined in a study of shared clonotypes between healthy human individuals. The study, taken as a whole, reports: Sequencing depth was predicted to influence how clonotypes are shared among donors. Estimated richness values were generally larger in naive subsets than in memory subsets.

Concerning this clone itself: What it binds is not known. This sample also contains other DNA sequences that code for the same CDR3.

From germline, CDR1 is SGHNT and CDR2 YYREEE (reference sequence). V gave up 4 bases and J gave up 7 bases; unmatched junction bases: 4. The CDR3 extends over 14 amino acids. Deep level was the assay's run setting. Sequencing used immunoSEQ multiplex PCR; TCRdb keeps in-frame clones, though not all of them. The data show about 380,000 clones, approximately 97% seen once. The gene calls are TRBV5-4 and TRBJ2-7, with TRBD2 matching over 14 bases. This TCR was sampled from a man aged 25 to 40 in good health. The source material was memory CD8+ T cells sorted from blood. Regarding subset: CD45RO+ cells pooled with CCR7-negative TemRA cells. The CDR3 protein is CASSPGLAGEEQYF. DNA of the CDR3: TGTGCCAGCAGCCCGGGACTAGCGGGAGAGGAGCAGTACTTC.